This T cell receptor beta chain appears in the sequencing data of a study of blood T cell repertoires in COVID-19 (dated by TCRdb to the early 2020s). Describing the broader study: Collaborator samples came from the United States, Italy and Spain and covered acute and convalescent phases of COVID-19. The material from the prospective study consisted of cDNA or gDNA derived from T cells, B-cell-depleted T cells, or PBMCs. The dataset comprised deeply sampled blood TCRbeta repertoires from subjects exposed to, actively infected with, or recovered from COVID-19. The repertoires were made available in a free public database intended to serve as a resource for research on the immune response to SARS-CoV-2. Samples came from the ongoing ImmuneRACE study (first 160 participants) plus 1,254 subjects from 6 global collaborators. Nearly every sample came with metadata listing a de-identified subject ID, COVID-19 status, age in years and sex. Where available, HLA class I and class II types were taken from metadata supplied by the sample provider and were not determined by assay-based typing. The paper's findings and limits, for the study overall: The quantity of clinical and demographic metadata differed by source and by participant and was supplied without curation.

The immunoSEQ Assay, a bias-controlled multiplex PCR, was used to amplify TCRbeta CDR3 regions from genomic DNA. Per the source publication's procedure: Within the assay, amplification of reference gene primers was used to estimate how many nucleated cells each sample contained. To quantify the absolute abundance of each unique TCRbeta CDR3 rearrangement, sequence reads were collapsed and filtered. Productive Simpson clonality was computed per sample as the square root of Simpson's diversity index over productive rearrangements. The source is immuneACCESS, and TCRdb retained only in-frame sequences with V and J called. Part of the clones is not carried over; for the studies checked, unresolved V genes explain less than half of this, and the remainder is unexplained. That table supplies the V and J calls and clone size; D and trimming were determined from the DNA. This sample has roughly 100,000 clones in its table, and 65% to 90% of those were observed once. The ten biggest clones cover more than 30% of the sample.

V drops 5 bases and J drops 1 base, leaving 5 bases in between. From its cysteine to its phenylalanine, the CDR3 spans 12 amino acids. Only the CDR3 DNA stays, 36 bases, in frame from base 1. The germline V gene (reference sequence) yields SEHNR for CDR1 and FQNEAQ for CDR2. This clone has a handful of counts. Its antigen is not yet known. Base qualities are not at hand, and no much larger clone is one base apart. Collaborating institutions collected whole blood in K2EDTA tubes following their own protocols. For TCRbeta analysis, collaborators shipped samples in one of three forms: frozen whole blood, isolated PBMCs, or DNA extracted from either of those sample types.

The V gene is TRBV7-9 and the J gene is TRBJ1-1, with no confidently assigned D gene. Sequenced sample: peripheral blood. The TCR was taken from an elderly man with acute or convalescent COVID-19. CDR3 region: CASSEGNTEAFF. The DNA reads TGTGCCAGCAGCGAGGGGAACACTGAAGCTTTCTTT.